The 3 T cell receptor beta chains in this list originate from one sample, sequenced in a study of cytomegalovirus exposure and HLA in healthy donors. In the PCR, 60 Vbeta and 13 Jbeta primers were used. The method was immunoSEQ multiplex PCR; TCRdb's version includes in-frame clones alone and lacks a portion of them. Among 150,000 to 200,000 clones listed, around 78% were seen once. The sequenced sample consisted of PBMCs. The receptors were sampled from a woman in her thirties or forties in good health and CMV-seronegative.

J is TRBJ1-2 and V is TRBV2, with TRBD1 matching 8 bases. The CDR3 loop spans 13 amino acids. Germline V gives CDR1 SNHLY, CDR2 FYNNEI. Trimming cost V 9 bases and J 4 bases; bases outside gene matches: 7. DNA of the CDR3: TGTGCCAGTCCGGGACAGGTCTTCTATGGCTACACCTTC. Amino acids: CASPGQVFYGYTF.

This sequence joins TRBV6-1 and TRBJ2-2; a weak D match, TRBD2 (6 bases). The germline V gene encodes CDR1 MNHNS and CDR2 SASEGT. The CDR3 length is 15 residues. The V gene lost 7 bases and the J gene lost 3 bases, with 15 bases spanning the gap. CDR3: CASKGGVLDTGELFF. The CDR3 coding sequence is TGTGCCAGCAAGGGCGGGGTGCTGGACACCGGGGAGCTGTTTTTT.

The CDR3 region has the DNA TGTGCCAGCAGCAAGAGGGGGGAGCTGTTTTTT. Amino acids: CASSKRGELFF. The chain carries TRBV5-8 and TRBJ2-2, with D unclear. Per the germline V gene, CDR1 is SGHTS and CDR2 is YDEGEE. This CDR3 spans 11 amino acids. V lost 4 bases and J 8 bases, leaving 6 bases between the germline ends. Variable domain in full (rest from reference TRBV5-8 and TRBJ2-2): EAGVTQSPTHLIKTRGQQATLRCSPISGHTSVYWYQQALGLGLQFLLWYDEGEERNRGNFPPRFSGRQFPNYSSELNVNALELEDSALYLCASSKRGELFFGEGSRLTVL.